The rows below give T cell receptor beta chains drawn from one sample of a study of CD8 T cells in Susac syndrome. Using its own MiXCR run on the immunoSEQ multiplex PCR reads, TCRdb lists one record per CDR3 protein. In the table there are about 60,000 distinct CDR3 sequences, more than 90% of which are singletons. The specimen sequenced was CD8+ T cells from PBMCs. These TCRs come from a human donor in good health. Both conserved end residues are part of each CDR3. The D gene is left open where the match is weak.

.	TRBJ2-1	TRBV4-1	TGCGCCAGCAGCCAAGATCGGGCCCGAGGAACCGGTGAGCAGTTCTTC	CASSQDRARGTGEQFF
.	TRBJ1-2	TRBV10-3	TGTGCCATCAGTGAGTCGGAATATCAGGTCGACTATGGCTACACCTTC	CAISESEYQVDYGYTF
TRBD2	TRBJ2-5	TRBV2	TGTGCCAGCAGTGGGAGTAGCGGGAGTGACAATTCCCAAGAGACCCAGTACTTC	CASSGSSGSDNSQETQYF
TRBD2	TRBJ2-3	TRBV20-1	TGCAGTGCTAGAGTCGGCGGGGGGGCCTTTCTCTGGGCAGATACGCAGTATTTT	CSARVGGGAFLWADTQYF
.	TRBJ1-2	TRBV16	TGTGCCAGCAGCCAATCATCAGGGTTAATTGGCTACACCTTC	CASSQSSGLIGYTF
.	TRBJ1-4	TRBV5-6	TGTGCCAGCAGCTTGTACGGGGGAAAACTGTTTTTT	CASSLYGGKLFF
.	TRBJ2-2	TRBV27	TGTGCCAGCACCTTGTCCGTAGGGGAAACGAACACCGGGGAGCTGTTTTTT	CASTLSVGETNTGELFF
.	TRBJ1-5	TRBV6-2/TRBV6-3	TGTGCCAGCAGTTACTCCCTGGATGGCTATAGCAATCAGCCCCAGCATTTT	CASSYSLDGYSNQPQHF
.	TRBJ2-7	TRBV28	TGTGCCAGCAGTTTTGTCCGGGTGAGGCTCCTGAACGAGCAGTACTTC	CASSFVRVRLLNEQYF
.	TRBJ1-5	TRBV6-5	TGTGCCAGCAGGCAATCGGACGGAAGCAATCAGCCCCAGCATTTT	CASRQSDGSNQPQHF
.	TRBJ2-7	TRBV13	TGTGCCAGCAGCCCATCCCCTGTGTACGAGCAGTACTTC	CASSPSPVYEQYF
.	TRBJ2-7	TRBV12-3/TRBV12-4	TGTGCCAGCAGTTTTGAAGGCCTAGAGCAGTACTTC	CASSFEGLEQYF
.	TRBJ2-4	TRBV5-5	TGTGCCAGCAGCTTGAGGCAAGGCGACTCCAAAAACATTCAGTACTTC	CASSLRQGDSKNIQYF